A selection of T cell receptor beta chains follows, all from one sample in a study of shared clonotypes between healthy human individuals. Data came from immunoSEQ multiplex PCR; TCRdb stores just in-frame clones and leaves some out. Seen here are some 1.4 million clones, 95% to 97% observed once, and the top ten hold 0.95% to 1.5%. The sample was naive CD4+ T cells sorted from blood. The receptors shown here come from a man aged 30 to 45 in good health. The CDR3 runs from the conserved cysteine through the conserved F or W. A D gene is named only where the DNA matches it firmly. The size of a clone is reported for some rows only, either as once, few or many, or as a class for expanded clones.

cdr3_aa: CASSGLAGDAYEQYF
cdr3_nt: TGTGCCAGCAGCGGACTAGCGGGAGATGCCTACGAGCAGTACTTC
clone_size: -
v_call: TRBV6-1
d_call: TRBD2
j_call: TRBJ2-7

cdr3_aa: CASSFRFDRGNTEAFF
cdr3_nt: TGTGCCAGCAGCTTTAGGTTCGACAGGGGCAACACTGAAGCTTTCTTT
clone_size: -
v_call: TRBV7-2
d_call: TRBD1
j_call: TRBJ1-1

cdr3_aa: CASSRTETEAFF
cdr3_nt: TGTGCCAGTAGCAGGACAGAGACTGAAGCTTTCTTT
clone_size: -
v_call: TRBV19
d_call: -
j_call: TRBJ1-1

cdr3_aa: CASSSYPRAKNIQYF
cdr3_nt: TGTGCCAGCAGCTCATACCCGCGAGCCAAAAACATTCAGTACTTC
clone_size: -
v_call: TRBV7-9
d_call: -
j_call: TRBJ2-4

cdr3_aa: CASSRAANTGELFF
cdr3_nt: TGTGCCAGCTCACGGGCAGCGAACACCGGGGAGCTGTTTTTT
clone_size: -
v_call: TRBV18
d_call: -
j_call: TRBJ2-2

cdr3_aa: CASSNPEGLAGGYNEQFF
cdr3_nt: TGTGCCAGTAGTAACCCCGAGGGACTAGCGGGAGGGTACAATGAGCAGTTCTTC
clone_size: -
v_call: TRBV19
d_call: TRBD2
j_call: TRBJ2-1

cdr3_aa: CSVGTGHNEQFF
cdr3_nt: TGCAGCGTTGGTACAGGCCACAATGAGCAGTTCTTC
clone_size: -
v_call: TRBV29-1
d_call: -
j_call: TRBJ2-1

cdr3_aa: CSVTTGSF
cdr3_nt: TGCAGCGTGACAACAGGCTCCTTC
clone_size: once
v_call: TRBV29-1
d_call: -
j_call: TRBJ1-2

cdr3_aa: CASSFSRDSYEQYF
cdr3_nt: TGTGCCAGCAGCTTTTCCCGGGACAGCTACGAGCAGTACTTC
clone_size: -
v_call: TRBV7-2
d_call: TRBD1
j_call: TRBJ2-7

cdr3_aa: CASRGGSTEAFF
cdr3_nt: TGTGCCAGCAGGGGAGGGAGCACTGAAGCTTTCTTT
clone_size: -
v_call: TRBV6-1
d_call: -
j_call: TRBJ1-1

cdr3_aa: CASRAGAYNEKLFF
cdr3_nt: TGTGCCAGCAGGGCAGGAGCCTATAATGAAAAACTGTTTTTT
clone_size: once
v_call: TRBV6-1
d_call: -
j_call: TRBJ1-4

cdr3_aa: CAISATQVNTEAFF
cdr3_nt: TGTGCCATCAGTGCTACCCAGGTAAACACTGAAGCTTTCTTT
clone_size: -
v_call: TRBV10-3
d_call: -
j_call: TRBJ1-1

cdr3_aa: CASSVQGISYEQYF
cdr3_nt: TGTGCAAGTTCCGTACAGGGGATTTCCTACGAGCAGTACTTC
clone_size: -
v_call: TRBV28
d_call: TRBD1
j_call: TRBJ2-7

cdr3_aa: CASNRGGYQPQHF
cdr3_nt: TGTGCCAGTAATAGAGGGGGCTATCAGCCCCAGCATTTT
clone_size: -
v_call: TRBV19
d_call: TRBD1
j_call: TRBJ1-5

cdr3_aa: CASSLQFSLEQYF
cdr3_nt: TGTGCCAGCAGCTTACAGTTTTCCCTCGAGCAGTACTTC
clone_size: -
v_call: TRBV11-3
d_call: -
j_call: TRBJ2-7

cdr3_aa: CASSLLSGRGVGELFF
cdr3_nt: TGTGCCAGCAGCTTGTTGTCCGGGAGAGGGGTCGGGGAGCTGTTTTTT
clone_size: -
v_call: TRBV7-6
d_call: -
j_call: TRBJ2-2

cdr3_aa: CASSLAPANEQFF
cdr3_nt: TGTGCCAGCAGCTTGGCCCCTGCTAATGAGCAGTTCTTC
clone_size: -
v_call: TRBV5-4
d_call: -
j_call: TRBJ2-1

cdr3_aa: CASSPGRRNEQFF
cdr3_nt: TGTGCCAGCAGCCCAGGTCGGCGTAATGAGCAGTTCTTC
clone_size: -
v_call: TRBV11-2
d_call: -
j_call: TRBJ2-1

cdr3_aa: CASSEGQNTEAFF
cdr3_nt: TGTGCCAGCAGTGAAGGGCAGAACACTGAAGCTTTCTTT
clone_size: -
v_call: TRBV25-1
d_call: -
j_call: TRBJ1-1

cdr3_aa: CASSLGLGFGYTF
cdr3_nt: TGTGCCAGCAGCTTAGGTCTGGGGTTTGGCTACACCTTC
clone_size: -
v_call: TRBV7-6
d_call: -
j_call: TRBJ1-2

cdr3_aa: CASSALGSNTGELFF
cdr3_nt: TGTGCCAGCAGCGCTTTGGGGTCGAACACCGGGGAGCTGTTTTTT
clone_size: once
v_call: TRBV28
d_call: -
j_call: TRBJ2-2

cdr3_aa: CATCSAWGANVLTF
cdr3_nt: TGTGCCACTTGTTCTGCTTGGGGGGCCAACGTCCTGACTTTC
clone_size: -
v_call: TRBV28
d_call: -
j_call: TRBJ2-6

cdr3_aa: CASSEGWGASGWDTQYF
cdr3_nt: TGCGCCAGCAGTGAAGGCTGGGGGGCGTCTGGGTGGGATACGCAGTATTTT
clone_size: -
v_call: TRBV10-1
d_call: -
j_call: TRBJ2-3

cdr3_aa: CASSGTPGQPNEKLFF
cdr3_nt: TGTGCCAGCAGCGGCACTCCGGGACAGCCTAATGAAAAACTGTTTTTT
clone_size: -
v_call: TRBV9
d_call: TRBD1
j_call: TRBJ1-4

cdr3_aa: CASSVGGPENIQYF
cdr3_nt: TGTGCCAGCAGTGTTGGGGGGCCCGAAAACATTCAGTACTTC
clone_size: -
v_call: TRBV6-1
d_call: -
j_call: TRBJ2-4

cdr3_aa: CASSEFGLAGVGEQFF
cdr3_nt: TGTGCCAGCAGTGAGTTCGGACTAGCGGGAGTCGGTGAGCAGTTCTTC
clone_size: -
v_call: TRBV2
d_call: TRBD2
j_call: TRBJ2-1

cdr3_aa: CAISESESNSKEQFF
cdr3_nt: TGTGCCATCAGTGAGTCTGAATCGAACTCCAAAGAGCAGTTCTTC
clone_size: -
v_call: TRBV10-3
d_call: -
j_call: TRBJ2-1

cdr3_aa: CASSSSTWGEKLFF
cdr3_nt: TGTGCCAGCAGTAGCTCAACCTGGGGTGAAAAACTGTTTTTT
clone_size: -
v_call: TRBV6-6
d_call: -
j_call: TRBJ1-4

cdr3_aa: CASSKVRDEQYF
cdr3_nt: TGTGCCAGCAGCAAGGTCAGGGACGAGCAGTACTTC
clone_size: once
v_call: TRBV11-3
d_call: -
j_call: TRBJ2-7

cdr3_aa: CASSLLAAYNEQFF
cdr3_nt: TGTGCCAGTAGTTTACTAGCGGCCTACAATGAGCAGTTCTTC
clone_size: -
v_call: TRBV19
d_call: TRBD2
j_call: TRBJ2-1

cdr3_aa: CASSLDRGGNYGYTF
cdr3_nt: TGTGCCAGCAGCTTAGATCGAGGGGGAAACTATGGCTACACCTTC
clone_size: -
v_call: TRBV11-2
d_call: -
j_call: TRBJ1-2

cdr3_aa: CAISEGSATLQGYTF
cdr3_nt: TGTGCCATCAGTGAGGGGTCCGCCACTCTTCAAGGCTACACCTTC
clone_size: -
v_call: TRBV10-3
d_call: -
j_call: TRBJ1-2

cdr3_aa: CASSGYRDVGGELFF
cdr3_nt: TGTGCCAGCAGCGGGTACAGGGATGTAGGCGGGGAGCTGTTTTTT
clone_size: -
v_call: TRBV5-4
d_call: -
j_call: TRBJ2-2

cdr3_aa: CSARTGKNTEAFF
cdr3_nt: TGCAGCGCCCGGACAGGGAAGAACACTGAAGCTTTCTTT
clone_size: -
v_call: TRBV29-1
d_call: TRBD1
j_call: TRBJ1-1

cdr3_aa: CASSDYTSSTDTQYF
cdr3_nt: TGCGCCAGCAGTGATTATACTTCTAGCACAGATACGCAGTATTTT
clone_size: -
v_call: TRBV10-1
d_call: -
j_call: TRBJ2-3